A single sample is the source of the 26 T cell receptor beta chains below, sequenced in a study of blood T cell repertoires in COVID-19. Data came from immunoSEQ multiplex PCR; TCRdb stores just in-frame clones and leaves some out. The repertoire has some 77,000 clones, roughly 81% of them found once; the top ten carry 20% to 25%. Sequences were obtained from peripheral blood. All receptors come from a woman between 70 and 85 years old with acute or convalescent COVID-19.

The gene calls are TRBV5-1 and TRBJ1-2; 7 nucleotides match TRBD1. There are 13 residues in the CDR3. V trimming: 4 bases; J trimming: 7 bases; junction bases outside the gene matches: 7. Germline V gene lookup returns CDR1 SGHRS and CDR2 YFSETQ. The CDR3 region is CASSRQGEAGYTF. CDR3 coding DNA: TGCGCCAGCAGCCGCCAGGGGGAGGCTGGCTACACCTTC.

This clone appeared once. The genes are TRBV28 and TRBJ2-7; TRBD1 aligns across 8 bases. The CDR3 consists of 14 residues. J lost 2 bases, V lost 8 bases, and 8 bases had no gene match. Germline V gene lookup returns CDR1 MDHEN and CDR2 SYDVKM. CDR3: CASCTGGPTYEQYF. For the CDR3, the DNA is TGTGCCAGCTGCACAGGGGGACCCACCTACGAGCAGTACTTC.

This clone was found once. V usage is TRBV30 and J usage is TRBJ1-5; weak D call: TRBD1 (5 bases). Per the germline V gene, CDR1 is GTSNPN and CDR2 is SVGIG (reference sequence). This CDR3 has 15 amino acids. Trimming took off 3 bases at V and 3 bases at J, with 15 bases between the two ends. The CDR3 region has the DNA TGTGCCTGGAGGCCCCAGGGCCCTCTCAATCAGCCCCAGCATTTT. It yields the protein CAWRPQGPLNQPQHF.

CDR3 coding DNA: TGTGCCAGCAGCGCTATGACTAGCGGGAGCTCCTACGAGCAGTACTTC. Translated: CASSAMTSGSSYEQYF. V usage is TRBV28 and J usage is TRBJ2-7; TRBD2 matches at 12 bases. J lost 0 bases, V lost 6 bases, and 6 bases had no gene match. The V gene's germline CDR1 is MDHEN and CDR2 SYDVKM. The CDR3 covers 16 residues.

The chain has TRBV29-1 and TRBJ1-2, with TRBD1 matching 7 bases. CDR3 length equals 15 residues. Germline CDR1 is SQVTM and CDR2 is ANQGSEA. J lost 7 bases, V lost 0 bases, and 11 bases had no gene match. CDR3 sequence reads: CSVEDLPRGNGGYTF. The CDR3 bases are TGCAGCGTTGAAGATCTCCCCAGGGGGAACGGTGGCTACACCTTC.

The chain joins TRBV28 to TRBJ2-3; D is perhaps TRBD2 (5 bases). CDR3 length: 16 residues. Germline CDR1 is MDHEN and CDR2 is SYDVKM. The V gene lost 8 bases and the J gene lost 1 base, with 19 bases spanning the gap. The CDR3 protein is CASVSFRERGTDTQYF. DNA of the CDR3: TGTGCCAGCGTTTCTTTCCGGGAACGCGGCACAGATACGCAGTATTTT.

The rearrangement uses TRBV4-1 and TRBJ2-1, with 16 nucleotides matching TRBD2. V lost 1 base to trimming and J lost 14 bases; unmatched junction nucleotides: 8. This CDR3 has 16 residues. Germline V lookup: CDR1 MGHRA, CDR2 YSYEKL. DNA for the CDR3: TGCGCCAGCAGCCAAGTGGGACTAGCGGGAGGGGTAGGAGAGTTCTTC. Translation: CASSQVGLAGGVGEFF.

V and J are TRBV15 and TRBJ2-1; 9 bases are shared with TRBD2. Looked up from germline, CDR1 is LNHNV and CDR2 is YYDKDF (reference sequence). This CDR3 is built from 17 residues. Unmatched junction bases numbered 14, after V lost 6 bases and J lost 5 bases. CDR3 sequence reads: CATRPGAGGTINNEQFF. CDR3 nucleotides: TGTGCCACCAGACCTGGGGCGGGAGGGACGATTAACAATGAGCAGTTCTTC.

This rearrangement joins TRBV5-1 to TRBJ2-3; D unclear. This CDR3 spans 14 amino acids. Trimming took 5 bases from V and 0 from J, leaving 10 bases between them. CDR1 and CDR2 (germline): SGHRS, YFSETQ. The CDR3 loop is CASSPQSSTDTQYF. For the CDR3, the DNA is TGCGCCAGCAGTCCCCAGTCTAGCACAGATACGCAGTATTTT.

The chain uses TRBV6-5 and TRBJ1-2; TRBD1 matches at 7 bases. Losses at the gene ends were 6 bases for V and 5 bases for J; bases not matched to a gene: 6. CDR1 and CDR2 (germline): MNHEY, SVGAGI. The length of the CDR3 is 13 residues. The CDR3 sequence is CASSPGQSYGYTF. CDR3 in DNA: TGTGCCAGCAGCCCGGGACAGTCATATGGCTACACCTTC.

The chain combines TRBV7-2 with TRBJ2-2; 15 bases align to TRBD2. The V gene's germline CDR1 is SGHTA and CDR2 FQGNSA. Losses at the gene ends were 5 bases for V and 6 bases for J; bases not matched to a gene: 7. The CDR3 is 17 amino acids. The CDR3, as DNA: TGTGCCAGCAGCGTTCCGGGACTAGCGGGAGGCGCCGGGGAGCTGTTTTTT. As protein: CASSVPGLAGGAGELFF.

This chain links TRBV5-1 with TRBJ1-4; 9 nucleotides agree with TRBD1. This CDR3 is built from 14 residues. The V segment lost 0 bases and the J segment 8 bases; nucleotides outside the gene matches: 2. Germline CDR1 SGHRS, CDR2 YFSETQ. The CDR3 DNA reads TGCGCCAGCAGCTTGGGGACAGGGGCCGAAAAACTGTTTTTT. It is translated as CASSLGTGAEKLFF.

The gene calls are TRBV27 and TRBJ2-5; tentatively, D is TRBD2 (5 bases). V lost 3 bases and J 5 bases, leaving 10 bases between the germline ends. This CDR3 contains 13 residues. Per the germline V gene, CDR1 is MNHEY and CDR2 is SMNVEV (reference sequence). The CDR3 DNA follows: TGTGCCAGCAGTTTCGGGGATACTGAGACCCAGTACTTC. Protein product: CASSFGDTETQYF.

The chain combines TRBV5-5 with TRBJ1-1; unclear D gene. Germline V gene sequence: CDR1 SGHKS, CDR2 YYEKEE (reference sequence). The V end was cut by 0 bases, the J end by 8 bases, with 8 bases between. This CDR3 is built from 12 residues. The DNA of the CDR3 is TGTGCCAGCAGCTTGGCCCCACAGGAAGCTTTCTTT. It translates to CASSLAPQEAFF.

The CDR3 is CAITLSGSGTDTQYF. The CDR3, as DNA: TGTGCCATCACCCTTAGCGGGAGCGGTACAGATACGCAGTATTTT. V and J are TRBV10-3 and TRBJ2-3, with 9 bases lining up with TRBD2. V lost 7 bases, J lost 3 bases, and 8 bases stayed unmatched. The CDR3 covers 15 residues. CDR1 and CDR2 (germline): ENHRY, SYGVKD.

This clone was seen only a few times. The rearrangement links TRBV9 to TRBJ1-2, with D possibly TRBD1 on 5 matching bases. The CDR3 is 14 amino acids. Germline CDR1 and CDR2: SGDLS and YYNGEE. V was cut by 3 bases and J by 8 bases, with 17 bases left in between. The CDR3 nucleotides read TGTGCCAGCAGCGAGGCGGGGACCGCGCTCGGCTACACCTTC. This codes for CASSEAGTALGYTF.

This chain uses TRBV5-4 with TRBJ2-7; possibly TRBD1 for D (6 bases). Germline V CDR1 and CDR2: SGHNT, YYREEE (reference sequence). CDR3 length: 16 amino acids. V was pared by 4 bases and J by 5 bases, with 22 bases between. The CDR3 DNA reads TGTGCCAGCAGCCCTTTACGGTGGCAGGGGAGCGACGAGCAGTACTTC. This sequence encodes CASSPLRWQGSDEQYF.

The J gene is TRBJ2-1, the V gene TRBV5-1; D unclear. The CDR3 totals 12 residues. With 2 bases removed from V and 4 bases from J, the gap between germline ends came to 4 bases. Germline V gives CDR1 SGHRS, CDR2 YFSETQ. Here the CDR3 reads CASSFSYNEQFF. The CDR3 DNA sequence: TGCGCCAGCAGCTTCTCGTACAATGAGCAGTTCTTC.

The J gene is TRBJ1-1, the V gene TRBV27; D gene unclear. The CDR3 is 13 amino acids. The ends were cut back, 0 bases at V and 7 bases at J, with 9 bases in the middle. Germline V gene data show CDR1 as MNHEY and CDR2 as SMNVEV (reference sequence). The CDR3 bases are TGTGCCAGCAGTTTATCGATTAGTAATGAAGCTTTCTTT. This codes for CASSLSISNEAFF.

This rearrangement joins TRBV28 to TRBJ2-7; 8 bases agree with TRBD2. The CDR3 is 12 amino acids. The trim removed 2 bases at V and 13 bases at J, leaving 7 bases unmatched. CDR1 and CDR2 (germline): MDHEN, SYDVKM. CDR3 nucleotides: TGTGCCAGCAGTTTACCCCGGGAGGGCTCATACTTC. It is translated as CASSLPREGSYF.

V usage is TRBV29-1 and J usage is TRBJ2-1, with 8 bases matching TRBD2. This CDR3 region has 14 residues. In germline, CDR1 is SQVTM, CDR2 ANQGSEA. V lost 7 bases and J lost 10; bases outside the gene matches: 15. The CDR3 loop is CSAPRAGALGEQFF. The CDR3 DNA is TGCAGCGCCCCGAGAGCGGGAGCGTTGGGGGAGCAGTTCTTC.

CDR3 in DNA: TGCGCCAGCAGTACTGCTAGCGGGAGTAGCGCAGATACGCAGTATTTT. As protein: CASSTASGSSADTQYF. V and J are TRBV10-2 and TRBJ2-3; 10 bases fit TRBD2. The germline V gene encodes CDR1 WSHSY and CDR2 SAAADI. Unmatched junction bases numbered 9, after V lost 5 bases and J lost 4 bases. The CDR3 spans 16 residues.

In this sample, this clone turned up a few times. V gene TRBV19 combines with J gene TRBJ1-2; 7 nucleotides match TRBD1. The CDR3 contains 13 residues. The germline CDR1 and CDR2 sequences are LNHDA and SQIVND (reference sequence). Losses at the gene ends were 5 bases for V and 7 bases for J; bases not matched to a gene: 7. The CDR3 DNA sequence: TGTGCCAGTAGTTCACAGGGGAGAAGTGGCTACACCTTC. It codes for CASSSQGRSGYTF.

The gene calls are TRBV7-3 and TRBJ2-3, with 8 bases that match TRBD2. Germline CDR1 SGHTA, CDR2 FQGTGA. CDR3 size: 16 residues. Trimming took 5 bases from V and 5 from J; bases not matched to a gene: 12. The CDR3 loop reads CASSVYGRAEVDTQYF. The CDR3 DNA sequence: TGTGCCAGCAGCGTTTACGGGAGGGCCGAGGTAGATACGCAGTATTTT.

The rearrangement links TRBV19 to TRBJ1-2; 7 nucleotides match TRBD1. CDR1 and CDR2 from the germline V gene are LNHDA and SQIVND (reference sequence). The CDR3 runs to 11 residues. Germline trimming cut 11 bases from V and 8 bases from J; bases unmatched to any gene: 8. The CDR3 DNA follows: TGTGCCGGATACAGGGGAGGCGGCTACACCTTC. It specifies CAGYRGGGYTF.

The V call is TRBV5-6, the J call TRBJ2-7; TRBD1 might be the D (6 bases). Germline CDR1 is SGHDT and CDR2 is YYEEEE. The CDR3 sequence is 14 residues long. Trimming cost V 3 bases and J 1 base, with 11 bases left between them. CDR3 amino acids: CASSSDSASYEQYF. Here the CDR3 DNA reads TGTGCCAGCAGCTCGGACAGCGCATCCTACGAGCAGTACTTC.